This is a list of T cell receptor beta chains from one sample in a study of tumor-infiltrating lymphocytes in localized non-small cell lung cancer. Clones were sequenced by immunoSEQ multiplex PCR, and TCRdb holds only the in-frame ones, with some missing. Of 15,000 or so clones in the sample, more than 60% were seen once. The sequencing sample was made of lung tumor tissue. These receptors originate from a human donor with non-small cell lung cancer. Each CDR3 is given with its conserved first and last residue. The D gene is left open where the match is weak. Clone size is given for some rows only: seen once, a few or many times, or a class if the clone is expanded.

d_call	v_call	j_call	clone_size	cdr3_aa	cdr3_nt
NA	TRBV7-7	TRBJ2-3	NA	CASSSRLTDTQYF	TGTGCTAGCAGCAGCCGTTTAACAGATACGCAGTATTTT
NA	TRBV4-2	TRBJ2-5	NA	CASSLQAQETQYF	TGTGCCAGCAGCCTACAGGCCCAAGAGACCCAGTACTTC
NA	TRBV11-2	TRBJ1-5	NA	CASSLGRSNQPQHF	TGTGCCAGCAGCTTAGGACGGAGCAATCAGCCCCAGCATTTT
NA	TRBV7-9	TRBJ1-2	few	CASSLAGDGYTF	TGTGCCAGCAGCTTAGCAGGGGATGGCTACACCTTC
NA	TRBV30	TRBJ2-3	NA	CAWSLPGGTQYF	TGTGCCTGGAGTCTGCCCGGGGGTACGCAGTATTTT
TRBD2	TRBV2	TRBJ2-1	NA	CASSLLGGSLNEQFF	TGTGCCAGCAGCCTATTGGGAGGGTCGCTCAATGAGCAGTTCTTC
NA	TRBV9	TRBJ2-3	few	CASGRRGITDTQYF	TGTGCCAGCGGACGGAGGGGCATCACAGATACGCAGTATTTT
NA	TRBV29-1	TRBJ1-1	NA	CSVTLYLEEGVENTEAFF	TGCAGCGTTACCCTGTACCTTGAGGAGGGGGTGGAAAACACTGAAGCTTTCTTT
NA	TRBV4-2	TRBJ2-7	NA	CASSQDRGSASYEQYF	TGTGCCAGCAGCCAAGATCGAGGCAGCGCCAGCTACGAGCAGTACTTC
TRBD2	TRBV2	TRBJ2-1	NA	CASSVGLARYNEQFF	TGTGCCAGCAGTGTAGGACTAGCGAGATACAATGAGCAGTTCTTC
NA	TRBV6-1	TRBJ2-3	NA	CASSARLDRDTQYF	TGTGCCAGCAGTGCACGCCTAGACAGAGATACGCAGTATTTT
NA	TRBV5-1	TRBJ1-2	NA	CASSFGGNYGYTF	TGCGCCAGCAGCTTCGGGGGTAACTATGGCTACACCTTC
NA	TRBV9	TRBJ1-1	NA	CASSGTWGTEAFF	TGTGCCAGCAGCGGCACCTGGGGCACTGAAGCTTTCTTT
NA	TRBV7-9	TRBJ1-3	NA	CASSLDGGRKGNTIYF	TGTGCCAGCAGCTTAGATGGGGGAAGGAAAGGAAACACCATATATTTT
TRBD2	TRBV7-8	TRBJ2-7	few	CASSLGGVDYEQYF	TGTGCCAGCAGCCTCGGGGGGGTTGACTACGAGCAGTACTTC
NA	TRBV19	TRBJ1-4	NA	CASRRSATNEKLFF	TGTGCCAGTAGGCGATCAGCAACTAATGAAAAACTGTTTTTT
TRBD1	TRBV10-3	TRBJ1-6	medium-sized	CAISESYRGASPLHF	TGTGCCATCAGTGAGTCGTACAGGGGGGCTTCACCCCTCCACTTT
NA	TRBV7-8	TRBJ2-1	NA	CASSLEWESNWKFF	TGTGCCAGCAGCTTAGAATGGGAGTCCAACTGGAAGTTCTTC
NA	TRBV21-1	TRBJ2-5	NA	CASSKVRGRRYQETQYF	TGTGCCAGCAGCAAAGTTCGCGGGAGAAGGTACCAAGAGACCCAGTACTTC
TRBD2	TRBV5-1	TRBJ2-3	NA	CASSLSGRAPDTQYF	TGCGCCAGCAGCCTTAGCGGGAGGGCCCCAGATACGCAGTATTTT
TRBD2	TRBV6-5	TRBJ2-3	NA	CASSYSGDSTDTQYF	TGTGCCAGCAGTTATAGCGGGGATAGCACAGATACGCAGTATTTT
NA	TRBV5-1	TRBJ2-7	NA	CASSLDVGLRQYF	TGCGCCAGCAGCTTGGATGTAGGGTTGAGGCAGTACTTC
NA	TRBV7-8	TRBJ2-7	NA	CASSKGRNYEQYF	TGTGCCAGCAGCAAAGGGCGGAACTACGAGCAGTACTTC
TRBD1	TRBV7-2	TRBJ2-7	NA	CASSTRTGIPYEQYF	TGTGCCAGCAGCACCCGGACAGGGATACCCTACGAGCAGTACTTC
TRBD1	TRBV4-3	TRBJ2-7	NA	CASSLLTGAYEQYF	TGCGCCAGCAGCCTCCTGACAGGGGCCTACGAGCAGTACTTC
TRBD1	TRBV4-1	TRBJ1-5	NA	CASSPRTGTGDQPQHF	TGCGCCAGCAGCCCCCGAACCGGGACAGGGGATCAGCCCCAGCATTTT
TRBD1	TRBV5-5	TRBJ1-1	NA	CASSSTGGTEAFF	TGTGCCAGCAGCTCGACAGGGGGGACTGAAGCTTTCTTT
NA	TRBV18	TRBJ2-5	once	CASSSETQYF	TGTGCCAGCTCATCAGAGACCCAGTACTTC
NA	TRBV27	TRBJ1-4	NA	CASSLYGTLNEKLFF	TGTGCCAGCAGTTTATACGGGACCCTCAATGAAAAACTGTTTTTT
NA	TRBV27	TRBJ2-7	few	CATSLNGAYEQYF	TGTGCCACCTCCCTCAATGGAGCTTACGAGCAGTACTTC
NA	TRBV6-5	TRBJ2-7	NA	CASSYLSSHSEQYF	TGTGCCAGCAGTTACTTATCATCTCACTCCGAGCAGTACTTC
TRBD1	TRBV5-8	TRBJ1-5	NA	CASSLLTGTAYSNQPQHF	TGTGCCAGCAGCTTACTTACCGGGACAGCATATAGCAATCAGCCCCAGCATTTT
NA	TRBV4-2	TRBJ2-7	NA	CASSQSLAGTTHEQYF	TGTGCCAGCAGCCAATCCTTGGCGGGAACCACCCACGAGCAGTACTTC
TRBD2	TRBV5-1	TRBJ2-5	NA	CASSLDSGLDTETQYF	TGCGCCAGCAGCTTGGACTCCGGACTAGACACGGAGACCCAGTACTTC
NA	TRBV15	TRBJ1-4	NA	CATSRQGQNEKLFF	TGTGCCACCAGCCGCCAGGGGCAAAATGAAAAACTGTTTTTT
TRBD2	TRBV19	TRBJ2-1	NA	CASRRLGDYSEQFF	TGTGCCAGTAGGAGACTAGGGGACTACAGTGAGCAGTTCTTC
NA	TRBV27	TRBJ2-7	once	CASSLAGQYEQYF	TGTGCCAGCAGTTTGGCAGGGCAATACGAGCAGTACTTC
NA	TRBV5-4	TRBJ2-7	NA	CASSPGQHYEQYF	TGTGCCAGCAGCCCCGGACAGCACTACGAGCAGTACTTC
NA	TRBV10-3	TRBJ1-2	NA	CAISEPDRHPYTF	TGTGCCATCAGTGAGCCCGACAGGCACCCCTACACCTTC
NA	TRBV7-8	TRBJ2-7	NA	CASSPLEVGEQYF	TGTGCCAGCAGCCCCCTAGAGGTGGGGGAGCAGTACTTC
NA	TRBV29-1	TRBJ1-1	NA	CSVVVGLGEAFF	TGCAGCGTTGTGGTAGGGTTGGGTGAAGCTTTCTTT
NA	TRBV9	TRBJ2-2	NA	CAGGLFNHTGELFF	TGTGCCGGCGGACTGTTCAACCACACCGGGGAGCTGTTTTTT
TRBD2	TRBV27	TRBJ2-3	few	CASSLGTSSDTQYF	TGTGCCAGCAGTCTTGGGACTAGTTCAGATACGCAGTATTTT
TRBD1	TRBV7-9	TRBJ2-7	NA	CASSMTGGNSYEQYF	TGTGCCAGCAGCATGACAGGGGGCAATTCCTACGAGCAGTACTTC
NA	TRBV10-3	TRBJ2-6	NA	CAISESEGSGANVLTF	TGTGCCATCAGTGAGTCTGAGGGTTCTGGGGCCAACGTCCTGACTTTC
NA	TRBV5-6	TRBJ2-5	NA	CASSSWYQETQYF	TGTGCCAGCAGCTCCTGGTACCAAGAGACCCAGTACTTC
NA	TRBV19	TRBJ1-3	NA	CASKAAAGNTIYF	TGTGCCAGTAAAGCCGCTGCAGGGAACACCATATATTTT
TRBD1	TRBV5-1	TRBJ2-2	NA	CASSQGQGAVTGELFF	TGCGCCAGCAGCCAGGGACAGGGGGCGGTCACCGGGGAGCTGTTTTTT
TRBD2	TRBV6-5	TRBJ2-1	NA	CASSPRLAGAFRQFF	TGTGCCAGCAGTCCTAGACTAGCGGGGGCCTTTCGGCAGTTCTTC
NA	TRBV29-1	TRBJ1-2	NA	CSAYTNYGYTF	TGCAGCGCTTATACTAACTATGGCTACACCTTC
NA	TRBV5-2	TRBJ1-2	NA	CASSQDPGSWEVYTF	TGCGCCAGCAGCCAAGACCCAGGGTCCTGGGAGGTCTACACCTTC
NA	TRBV7-2	TRBJ2-3	NA	CASSLGPSGTDTQYF	TGTGCCAGCAGCTTAGGACCTAGCGGCACAGATACGCAGTATTTT
TRBD2	TRBV5-1	TRBJ2-1	once	CASSLRTSGSHNEQFF	TGCGCCAGCAGCTTGCGTACTAGCGGGAGCCACAATGAGCAGTTCTTC
NA	TRBV10-1	TRBJ1-2	medium-sized	CASSATGWSTF	TGCGCCAGCAGTGCTACAGGGTGGAGCACCTTC